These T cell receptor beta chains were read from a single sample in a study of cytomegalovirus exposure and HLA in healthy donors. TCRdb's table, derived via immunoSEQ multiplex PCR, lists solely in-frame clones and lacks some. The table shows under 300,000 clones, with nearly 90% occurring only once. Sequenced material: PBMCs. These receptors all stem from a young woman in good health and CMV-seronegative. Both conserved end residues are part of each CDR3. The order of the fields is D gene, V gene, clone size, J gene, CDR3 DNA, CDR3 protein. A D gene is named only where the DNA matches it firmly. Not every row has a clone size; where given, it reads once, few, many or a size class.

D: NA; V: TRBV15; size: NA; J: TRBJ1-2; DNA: TGTGCCACCAGCAGCCTCGAACGGGGGTATGGCTACACCTTC; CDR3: CATSSLERGYGYTF
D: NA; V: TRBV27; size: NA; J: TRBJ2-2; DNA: TGTGCCAGCAGTTTACTAGCGTCAACCGGGGAGCTGTTTTTT; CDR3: CASSLLASTGELFF
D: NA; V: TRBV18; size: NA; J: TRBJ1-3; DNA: TGTGCCAGCTCACCTTACAAGGGAAACACCATATATTTT; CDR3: CASSPYKGNTIYF
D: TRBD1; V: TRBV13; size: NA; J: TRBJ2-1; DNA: TGTGCCAGCAGGGGACAGGGGTCTTACAATGAGCAGTTCTTC; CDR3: CASRGQGSYNEQFF
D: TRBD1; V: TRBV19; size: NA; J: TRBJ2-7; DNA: TGTGCCAGTAGTTCCGGACAGGGTATCGGCGAGCAGTACTTC; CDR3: CASSSGQGIGEQYF
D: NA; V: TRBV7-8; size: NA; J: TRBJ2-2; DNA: TGTGCCAGCAGCTTAGTAATCGGCGGGGAGCTGTTTTTT; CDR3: CASSLVIGGELFF
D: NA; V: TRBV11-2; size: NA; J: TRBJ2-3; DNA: TGTGCCAGCAGCTACAACACAGATACGCAGTATTTT; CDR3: CASSYNTDTQYF
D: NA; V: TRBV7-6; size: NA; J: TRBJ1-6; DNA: TGTGCCAGCAGCAAGGACAGCTCCTATAATTCACCCCTCCACTTT; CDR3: CASSKDSSYNSPLHF
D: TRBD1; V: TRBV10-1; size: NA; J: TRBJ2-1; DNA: TGCGCCAGCAGCGAGACAGGGGTCAATGAGCAGTTCTTC; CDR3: CASSETGVNEQFF
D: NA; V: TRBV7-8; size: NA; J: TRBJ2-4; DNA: TGTGCCAGCAGTCTAACAGTAGCCAAAAACATTCAGTACTTC; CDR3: CASSLTVAKNIQYF
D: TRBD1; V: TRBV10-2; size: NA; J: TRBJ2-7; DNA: TGCGCCAGCAGTGAGTCTTTAAGGACAGGGACCTACGAGCAGTACTTC; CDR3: CASSESLRTGTYEQYF
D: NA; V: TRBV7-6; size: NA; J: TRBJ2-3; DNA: TGTGCCAGCAGCTTAGGAGGTGGGGCGTCTAGCACAGATACGCAGTATTTT; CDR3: CASSLGGGASSTDTQYF
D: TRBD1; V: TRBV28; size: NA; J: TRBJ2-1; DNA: TGTGCCAGCGGGGTACAGGGGGCAACCTACAATGAGCAGTTCTTC; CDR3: CASGVQGATYNEQFF
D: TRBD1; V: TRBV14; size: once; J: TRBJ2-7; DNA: TGTGCCAGCAGTCCGAGGGGACAGGGGATCTACGAGCAGTACTTC; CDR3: CASSPRGQGIYEQYF
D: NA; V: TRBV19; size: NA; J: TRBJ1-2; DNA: TGTGCCAGTAGTGCCCCCGACGCAGGGGAGTATCTTAACTATGGCTACACCTTC; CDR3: CASSAPDAGEYLNYGYTF
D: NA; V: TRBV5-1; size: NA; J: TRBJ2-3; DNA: TGCGCCAGCAGCCGGGGTAGCAGGACAGATACGCAGTATTTT; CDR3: CASSRGSRTDTQYF
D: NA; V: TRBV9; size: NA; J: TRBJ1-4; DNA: TGTGCCAGCAGCGTAGCGGGAGCGACTAATGAAAAACTGTTTTTT; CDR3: CASSVAGATNEKLFF
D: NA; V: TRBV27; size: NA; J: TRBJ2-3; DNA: TGTGCCAGCAGTCCCCAGGTGGGCAATACGCAGTATTTT; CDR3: CASSPQVGNTQYF
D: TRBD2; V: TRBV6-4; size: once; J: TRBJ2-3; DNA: TGTGCCAGCAGTATACTAGCGGGGGGCACAGATACGCAGTATTTT; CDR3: CASSILAGGTDTQYF
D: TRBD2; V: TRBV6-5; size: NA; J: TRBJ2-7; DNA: TGTGCCAGCACCCATAGCGGGGGGCTGTACGAGCAGTACTTC; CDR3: CASTHSGGLYEQYF
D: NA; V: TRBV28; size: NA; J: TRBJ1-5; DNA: TGTGCCAGCAGTCTCCCGGGGGAGGAGCCCCAGCATTTT; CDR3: CASSLPGEEPQHF
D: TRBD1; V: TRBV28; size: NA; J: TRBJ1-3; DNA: TGTGCCAGCCGGGACAGGGACCGTGGAAACACCATATATTTT; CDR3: CASRDRDRGNTIYF
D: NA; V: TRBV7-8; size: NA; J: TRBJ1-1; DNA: TGTGCCAGCAGCTTATGGCAGAACACTGAAGCTTTCTTT; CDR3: CASSLWQNTEAFF
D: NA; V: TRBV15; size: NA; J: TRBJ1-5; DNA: TGTGCCACCAGCAGAGATGAGCTAAGAAGCAATCAGCCCCAGCATTTT; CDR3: CATSRDELRSNQPQHF
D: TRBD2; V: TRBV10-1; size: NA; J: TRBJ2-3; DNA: TGCGCCAGCAGTGAGTGGCGGGGGACCACAGATACGCAGTATTTT; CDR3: CASSEWRGTTDTQYF
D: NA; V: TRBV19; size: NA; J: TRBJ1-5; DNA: TGTGCCAGTAACACTCCTCGGGGGGGGACCAAGGGCGGCACCAGGCAGCCCCAGCATTTT; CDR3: CASNTPRGGTKGGTRQPQHF
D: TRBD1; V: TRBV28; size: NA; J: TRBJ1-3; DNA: TGTGCCAGCAGTGGGACAGCGAACACCATATATTTT; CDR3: CASSGTANTIYF
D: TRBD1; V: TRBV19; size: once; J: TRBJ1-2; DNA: TGTGCCAGTAGTACCGGACAGGGGGCGCGGGATGGCTACACCTTC; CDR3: CASSTGQGARDGYTF
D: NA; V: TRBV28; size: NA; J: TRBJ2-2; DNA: TGTGCCAGCAACCTAAGCGGGAACACCGGGGAGCTGTTTTTT; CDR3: CASNLSGNTGELFF
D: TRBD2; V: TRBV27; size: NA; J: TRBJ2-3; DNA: TGTGCCAGCAGTTTGTTGGATCCCGTGAGGACTAGCGGGAGAACAGATACGCAGTATTTT; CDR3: CASSLLDPVRTSGRTDTQYF
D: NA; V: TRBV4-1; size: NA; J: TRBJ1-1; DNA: TGCGCCAGCAGCCAAGAGTGGGCGGGGAACACTGAAGCTTTCTTT; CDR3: CASSQEWAGNTEAFF
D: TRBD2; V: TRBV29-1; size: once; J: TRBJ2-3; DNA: TGCAGCGTTGAAACCTTAGCGGGGGGCTCCGATCTAGATACGCAGTATTTT; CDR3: CSVETLAGGSDLDTQYF
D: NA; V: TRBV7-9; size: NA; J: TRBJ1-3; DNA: TGTGCCAGCAGCTCAGGGGGAAACACCATATATTTT; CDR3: CASSSGGNTIYF
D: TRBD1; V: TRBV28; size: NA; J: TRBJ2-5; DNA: TGTGCCAGCAGTCCAACGAGGGACAGCGGATACTTC; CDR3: CASSPTRDSGYF
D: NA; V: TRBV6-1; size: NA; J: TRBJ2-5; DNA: TGTGCCAGCAGTGAATCTTCGGGAGTTGGGACCCAGTACTTC; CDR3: CASSESSGVGTQYF
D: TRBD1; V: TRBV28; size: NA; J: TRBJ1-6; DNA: TGTGCCAGCAGAGCCGGGACAGGGACCTATAGTTCACCCCTCCACTTT; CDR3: CASRAGTGTYSSPLHF
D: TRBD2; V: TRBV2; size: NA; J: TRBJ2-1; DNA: TGTGCCAGCAGTGAGAGGACTAGCGGGGGCAATGAGCAGTTCTTC; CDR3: CASSERTSGGNEQFF
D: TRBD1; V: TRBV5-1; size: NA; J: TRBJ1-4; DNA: TGCGCCAGCAGACAGGGACAGGGGCGGGAAAAACTGTTTTTT; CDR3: CASRQGQGREKLFF
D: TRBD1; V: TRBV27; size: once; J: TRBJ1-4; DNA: TGTGCCAGCAAAGGGACAGGGGGAAGTAATGAAAAACTGTTTTTT; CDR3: CASKGTGGSNEKLFF
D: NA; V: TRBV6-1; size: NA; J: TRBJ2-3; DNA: TGTGCCAGCAGTGAAGAACAGGGACATACGCAGTATTTT; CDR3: CASSEEQGHTQYF
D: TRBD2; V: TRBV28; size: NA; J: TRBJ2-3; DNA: TGTGCCACTTCGATTAGCGGGGGCAGAGCAGATACGCAGTATTTT; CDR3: CATSISGGRADTQYF
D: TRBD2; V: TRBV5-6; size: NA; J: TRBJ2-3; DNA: TGTGCCAGCAGCTTGCCTTGGCGGGGGGTTAGCACAGATACGCAGTATTTT; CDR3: CASSLPWRGVSTDTQYF
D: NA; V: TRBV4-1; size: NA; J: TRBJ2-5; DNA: TGCGCCAGCAGCCAAACCAGACAGACATTCTCACACCAAGAGACCCAGTACTTC; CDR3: CASSQTRQTFSHQETQYF
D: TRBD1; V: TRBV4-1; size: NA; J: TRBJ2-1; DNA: TGCGCCAGCAGCCTGGGGACAGGGGAATACAATGAGCAGTTCTTC; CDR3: CASSLGTGEYNEQFF